The T cell receptor (beta chain) under discussion was sequenced for a study of PD-L1 blockade in urothelial cancer. Assay: immunoSEQ multiplex PCR; the TCRdb copy retains only in-frame clones and omits some. Of approximately 47,000 clones in the sample, roughly 80% were seen once. Time point noted: pretreatment peripheral blood. The sequence was collected from a man aged 50-60 years with urothelial cancer. The sample was PBMCs, taken around atezolizumab (anti-PD-L1) treatment.

The DNA of the CDR3 is TGTGCCAGCAGCTTACTTGGTCCGGTTAATGAAAAACTGTTTTTT. It codes for CASSLLGPVNEKLFF. The chain has TRBV7-9 and TRBJ1-4; D remains unclear. CDR3 length: 15 amino acids. V lost 2 bases and J 4 bases, leaving 11 bases between the germline ends. Germline V gives CDR1 SEHNR, CDR2 FQNEAQ (reference sequence).